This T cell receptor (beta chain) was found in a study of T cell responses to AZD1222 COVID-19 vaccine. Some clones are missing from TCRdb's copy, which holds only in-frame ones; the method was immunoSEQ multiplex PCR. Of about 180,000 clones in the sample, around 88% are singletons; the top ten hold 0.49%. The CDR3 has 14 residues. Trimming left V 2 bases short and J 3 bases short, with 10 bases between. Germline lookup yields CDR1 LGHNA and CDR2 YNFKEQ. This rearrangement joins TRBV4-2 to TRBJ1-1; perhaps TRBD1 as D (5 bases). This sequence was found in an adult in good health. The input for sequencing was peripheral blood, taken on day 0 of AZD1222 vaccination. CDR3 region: CASSQQQEYTEAFF. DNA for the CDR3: TGTGCCAGCAGCCAACAACAGGAGTACACTGAAGCTTTCTTT.